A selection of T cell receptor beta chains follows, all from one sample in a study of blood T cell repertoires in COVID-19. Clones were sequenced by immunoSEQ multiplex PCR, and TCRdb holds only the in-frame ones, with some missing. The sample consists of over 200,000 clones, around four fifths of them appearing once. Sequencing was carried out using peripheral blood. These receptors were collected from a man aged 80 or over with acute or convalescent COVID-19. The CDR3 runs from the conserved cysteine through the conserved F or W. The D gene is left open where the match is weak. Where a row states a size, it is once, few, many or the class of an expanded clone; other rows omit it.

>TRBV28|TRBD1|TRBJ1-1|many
CASRTLDRANTEAFF
TGTGCCAGCAGAACGCTCGACAGGGCGAACACTGAAGCTTTCTTT
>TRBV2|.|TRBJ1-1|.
CASSEQGLPNTEAFF
TGTGCCAGCAGTGAGCAAGGACTTCCGAACACTGAAGCTTTCTTT
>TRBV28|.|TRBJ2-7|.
CASSSRLGSYEQYF
TGTGCCAGCAGCTCACGACTAGGCTCCTACGAGCAGTACTTC
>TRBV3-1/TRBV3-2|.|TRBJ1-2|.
CASSQDLEVGGYTF
TGTGCCAGCAGCCAAGATCTAGAAGTGGGTGGCTACACCTTC
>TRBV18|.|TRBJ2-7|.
CASSPGAQYYEQYF
TGTGCCAGCTCACCCGGTGCACAGTACTACGAGCAGTACTTC
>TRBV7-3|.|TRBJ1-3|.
CASSFGERSGNTIYF
TGTGCCAGCAGCTTCGGGGAACGCTCTGGAAACACCATATATTTT
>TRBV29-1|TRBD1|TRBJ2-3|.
CSGGQATDTQYF
TGCAGCGGGGGACAGGCAACAGATACGCAGTATTTT
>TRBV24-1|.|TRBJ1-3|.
CATSDSTAGNTIYF
TGTGCCACCAGTGATTCGACAGCTGGAAACACCATATATTTT
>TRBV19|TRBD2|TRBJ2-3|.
CASSKTLAGDDTQYF
TGTGCCAGTAGTAAGACCCTAGCGGGGGATGATACGCAGTATTTT
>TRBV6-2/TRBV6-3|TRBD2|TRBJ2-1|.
CASSVIAGGKSYNEQFF
TGTGCCAGCAGTGTAATAGCGGGGGGGAAGTCCTACAATGAGCAGTTCTTC
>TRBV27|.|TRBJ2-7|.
CASRPLKTGFYEQYF
TGTGCCAGCAGGCCATTAAAAACGGGGTTTTACGAGCAGTACTTC
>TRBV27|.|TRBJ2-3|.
CASSSLDNPGRSDTQYF
TGTGCCAGCAGTTCTCTCGACAATCCCGGTAGGTCGGATACGCAGTATTTT
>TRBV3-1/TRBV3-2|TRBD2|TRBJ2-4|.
CASSQVASGRTKNIQYF
TGTGCCAGCAGCCAAGTAGCTAGCGGGAGGACCAAAAACATTCAGTACTTC
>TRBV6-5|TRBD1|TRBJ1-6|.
CASSYGSRGRNSPLHF
TGTGCCAGCAGTTACGGTAGCAGGGGGCGGAATTCACCCCTCCACTTT
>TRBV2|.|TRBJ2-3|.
CASSETRSTDTQYF
TGTGCCAGCAGTGAAACCAGAAGCACAGATACGCAGTATTTT
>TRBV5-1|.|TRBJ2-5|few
CASSLGDSEATQYF
TGCGCCAGCAGCTTGGGGGACTCAGAGGCGACCCAGTACTTC
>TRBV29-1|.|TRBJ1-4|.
CSVQGFGEKLFF
TGCAGCGTGCAGGGTTTTGGTGAAAAACTGTTTTTT
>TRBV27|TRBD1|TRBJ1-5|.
CASSTGQLYNQPQHF
TGTGCCAGCAGTACGGGACAGCTCTACAATCAGCCCCAGCATTTT